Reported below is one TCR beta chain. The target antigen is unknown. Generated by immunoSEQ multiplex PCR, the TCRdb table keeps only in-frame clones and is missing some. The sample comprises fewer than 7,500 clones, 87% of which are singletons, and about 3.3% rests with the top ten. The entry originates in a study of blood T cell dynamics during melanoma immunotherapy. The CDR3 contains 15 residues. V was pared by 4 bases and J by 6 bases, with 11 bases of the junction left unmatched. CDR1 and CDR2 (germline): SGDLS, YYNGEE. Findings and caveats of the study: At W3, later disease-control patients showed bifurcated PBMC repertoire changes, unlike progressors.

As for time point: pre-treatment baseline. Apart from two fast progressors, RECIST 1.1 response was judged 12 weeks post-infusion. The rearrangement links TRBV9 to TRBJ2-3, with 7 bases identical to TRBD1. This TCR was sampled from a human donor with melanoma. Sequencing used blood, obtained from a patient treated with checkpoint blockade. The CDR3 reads CASSKTGVSPDTQYF. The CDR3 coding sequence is TGTGCCAGCAGCAAAACAGGGGTATCTCCTGATACGCAGTATTTT.